This TCR beta chain was sequenced during a study of T-cell reconstitution after alpha-beta-depleted transplantation in children. Looked up from germline, CDR1 is DFQATT and CDR2 is SNEGSKA (reference sequence). The CDR3 runs 14 residues. V lost 3 bases, J lost 1 base, and 13 bases lay in between. This clonotype was picked up many times. Unique molecular identifiers were built into the TCRbeta library. TCRdb re-derived calls from the PCR reads in MiXCR, one entry per CDR3 protein. The data show more than 90,000 distinct CDR3 sequences, 7.5% to 9.5% seen once. This clonotype originated in a human donor who donated a stem cell graft to a child with congenital amegakaryocytic thrombocytopenia. The chain is built from TRBV20-1 and TRBJ2-7; no firm D call. Sequences were derived from PBMCs from the stem cell graft donor, sampled from the stem cell graft. The CDR3 reads CSASGLTPSYEQYF. The CDR3 nucleotides are TGCAGTGCTAGTGGCCTAACCCCTTCCTACGAGCAGTACTTC.